The 13 T cell receptor beta chains given below trace back to one sample, sequenced in a study of a mutant IDH1 vaccine in newly diagnosed glioma. Generated by immunoSEQ multiplex PCR, the TCRdb table keeps only in-frame clones and is missing some. The data show 40,000 to 55,000 clones, with about 82% seen just once and 12% held by the top ten. These TCRs' antigens remain unknown. Time point in this sample: week 35, safety follow-up. Alongside topical imiquimod, each dose of vaccine comprised 300 ug of mutant IDH1 20-mer peptide. The sample here was PBMCs, taken from a glioma patient whose treatment included an IDH1 peptide vaccine. These TCRs come from a man aged 40-49 years with glioma.

The chain uses TRBV14 and TRBJ1-2; unclear D gene. Per germline, CDR1 SGHDN and CDR2 FVKESK. The CDR3 is 15 amino acids. V lost 1 base, J lost 4 bases, and 13 bases lay in between. CDR3 sequence (DNA): TGTGCCAGCAGCCAAGGGGCAGCTCTCCGCTATGGCTACACCTTC. It specifies CASSQGAALRYGYTF.

The rearrangement uses TRBV7-9 and TRBJ1-3, with D uncertain. This CDR3 spans 16 amino acids. Germline values: CDR1 SEHNR, CDR2 FQNEAQ (reference sequence). Deletions cut 1 base from V and 0 bases from J, with 10 bases between. CDR3 coding DNA: TGTGCCAGCAGCTTAGGAGGACGGAGCTCTGGAAACACCATATATTTT. Amino acid sequence: CASSLGGRSSGNTIYF.

Details on this clone: An end of the junction does not agree with germline; a read error may underlie this. This chain joins TRBV5-4 and TRBJ1-2, with 8 bases fitting TRBD1. This CDR3 is built from 13 residues. Germline values: CDR1 SGHNT, CDR2 YYREEE (reference sequence). CDR3 DNA sequence: TGCGCCAGCAGCCAAGACAGGGGTACGGGCTACACCTTC. Protein sequence: CASSQDRGTGYTF. The whole variable domain, remainder taken from reference TRBV5-4 and TRBJ1-2, is ETGVTQSPTHLIKTRGQQVTLRCSSQSGHNTVSWYQQALGQGPQFIFQYYREEENGRGNFPPRFSGLQFPNYSSELNVNALELDDSALYLCASSQDRGTGYTFGSGTRLTVV.

CDR3 sequence: CASSQGSHYTDTQYF. For the CDR3, the DNA is TGTGCCAGCAGCCAAGGATCTCACTACACAGATACGCAGTATTTT. The chain recombines TRBV4-2 with TRBJ2-3; D uncertain. Germline V gene data show CDR1 as LGHNA and CDR2 as YNFKEQ. This CDR3 region has 15 residues. Trimming pared 1 base from V and 2 bases from J, leaving 10 bases between.

The chain employs TRBV2 and TRBJ1-4; TRBD1 agrees at 9 bases. V shed 7 bases, J shed 5 bases, and the junction held 5 bases outside the gene matches. This CDR3 contains 14 residues. Per germline, CDR1 SNHLY and CDR2 FYNNEI. CDR3 nucleotide sequence: TGTGCCAGCATGTGGACAGGGGCGAATGAAAAACTGTTTTTT. Protein sequence: CASMWTGANEKLFF.

The chain uses TRBV10-3 and TRBJ2-5; 9 bases map to TRBD2. Trimming took 5 bases from V and 5 from J; bases not matched to a gene: 6. Germline CDR1 and CDR2: ENHRY and SYGVKD. The CDR3 covers 14 residues. CDR3 bases: TGTGCCATCAGTCTTAGCGGGAGCGGGGAGACCCAGTACTTC. The encoded protein is CAISLSGSGETQYF.

The chain carries TRBV2 and TRBJ2-2, with 11 bases identical to TRBD2. Germline V gene data show CDR1 as SNHLY and CDR2 as FYNNEI. The CDR3 has 14 amino acids. The junction had 3 bases not matched to a gene; V was cut back by 6 bases and J by 6 bases. This CDR3 reads CASRLAGASGELFF. In DNA, the CDR3 is TGTGCCAGCAGACTAGCGGGAGCCTCCGGGGAGCTGTTTTTT.

V gene TRBV6-6 combines with J gene TRBJ2-4, with D perhaps TRBD2 (6 bases). The CDR3 totals 16 residues. Germline V gene lookup returns CDR1 MNHNY and CDR2 SVGAGI (reference sequence). The ends were cut back, 8 bases at V and 8 bases at J, with 25 bases in the middle. The chain's CDR3 is CASRRTGGGATDIQYF. CDR3 sequence (DNA): TGTGCCAGCCGAAGGACGGGCGGAGGGGCTACGGACATTCAGTACTTC.

The V gene is TRBV6-6, the J gene TRBJ2-7, with TRBD2 identical over 9 bases. Unmatched junction bases numbered 5, after V lost 6 bases and J lost 2 bases. The CDR3 is 14 amino acids. In germline, CDR1 is MNHNY, CDR2 SVGAGI (reference sequence). The CDR3: CASRPGLAAYEQYV. The CDR3 nucleotides read TGTGCCAGCAGACCGGGACTAGCAGCCTACGAGCAGTACGTC.

As to this clone: One junction end does not reproduce the germline sequence, and a read error may be involved. The chain carries TRBV6-6 and TRBJ1-1; 9 bases fit TRBD1. The CDR3 has 16 amino acids. Germline lookup yields CDR1 MNHNY and CDR2 SVGAGI (reference sequence). CDR3 residues: CASSGDREDGGARISF. The CDR3 region has the DNA TGTGCCAGCAGTGGGGACAGGGAGGATGGTGGCGCGCGGATCTCATTT.

This rearrangement joins TRBV4-1 to TRBJ2-7; no clear D gene. Germline V gives CDR1 MGHRA, CDR2 YSYEKL. V shed 2 bases and J shed 1 base, with 18 bases lying between them. The CDR3 has 17 residues. The CDR3 DNA is TGCGCCAGCAGCCAATCTCCCGTAGGTGTGAGGTCCTACGAGCAGTACTTC. Its protein is CASSQSPVGVRSYEQYF.

J is TRBJ2-1 and V is TRBV2; possibly TRBD2 for D (7 bases). The CDR3 is made up of 13 amino acids. V dropped 6 bases and J dropped 9 bases, with 15 bases sitting between them. Germline CDR1 and CDR2: SNHLY and FYNNEI. CDR3 loop: CASRGGRDTEQFF. In DNA, the CDR3 is TGTGCCAGCAGGGGAGGGAGGGACACTGAGCAGTTCTTC.

The CDR3 nucleotides are TGTGCCAGCAGCTTAGGAGGGGCTAGCTCCTACGAGCAGTACTTC. Residues: CASSLGGASSYEQYF. The chain uses TRBV7-2 and TRBJ2-7, with D possibly being TRBD1 or TRBD2 (5 bases each). Between the trimmed V and J ends, which lost 1 base and 0 bases, there was a span of 10 bases. CDR1 is SGHTA, CDR2 FQGNSA, per germline. The CDR3 is made up of 15 amino acids.